The rows below give T cell receptor beta chains drawn from one sample of a study of beta chain features in type 1 diabetes. Produced via immunoSEQ multiplex PCR; TCRdb's table is partial and in-frame only. The sample consists of under 850,000 clones, around 15% of them appearing once. The sample taken for sequencing was naive CD4+ T cells from blood. These receptors all come from a man aged 18 to 29 with type 1 diabetes. Each CDR3 is given with its conserved first and last residue. A D gene is named only where the DNA matches it firmly. Part of the rows lack a size; the others show once, few, many or a class for expanded clones.

J gene,CDR3 length,D gene,V gene,clone size,CDR3 protein,CDR3 DNA
TRBJ2-7,13,TRBD1,TRBV29-1,.,CSVDIQGANEQYF,TGCAGCGTTGACATACAGGGGGCAAACGAGCAGTACTTC
TRBJ2-5,14,.,TRBV6-5,few,CASSYSLREETQYF,TGTGCCAGCAGTTACTCCCTTCGTGAAGAGACCCAGTACTTC
TRBJ1-5,16,TRBD1,TRBV4-1,few,CASSQETGFRNQPQHF,TGCGCCAGCAGCCAAGAGACAGGGTTTAGAAATCAGCCCCAGCATTTT
TRBJ1-3,16,.,TRBV7-6,.,CASSLGLTVGGNTIYF,TGTGCCAGCAGCTTAGGTCTGACAGTTGGTGGAAACACCATATATTTT
TRBJ2-4,17,TRBD2,TRBV7-9,.,CASSPRLAGGLPNIQYF,TGTGCCAGCAGCCCACGCCTAGCGGGGGGCCTCCCTAACATTCAGTACTTC
TRBJ2-7,14,TRBD2,TRBV29-1,.,CSVLGLAGTYEQYF,TGCAGCGTTTTAGGACTAGCGGGGACCTACGAGCAGTACTTC
TRBJ2-2,14,TRBD1,TRBV27,.,CATRQGLNTGELFF,TGTGCCACAAGACAGGGATTGAACACCGGGGAGCTGTTTTTT
TRBJ1-3,14,.,TRBV5-1,.,CASSLEGQGNTIYF,TGCGCCAGCAGCTTGGAAGGACAGGGAAACACCATATATTTT
TRBJ1-2,13,.,TRBV10-3,few,CAISEFSGPGYTF,TGTGCCATCAGTGAATTTTCGGGGCCCGGCTACACCTTC
TRBJ1-1,12,.,TRBV30,.,CAWSVTWTEAFF,TGTGCCTGGAGTGTAACGTGGACTGAAGCTTTCTTT
TRBJ1-2,13,.,TRBV15,.,CATSRGGGYGCTF,TGTGCCACCAGCAGAGGCGGGGGCTATGGCTGCACCTTC
TRBJ1-2,15,.,TRBV5-1,.,CASSLAGQKTDGYTF,TGCGCCAGCAGCTTGGCCGGTCAGAAGACTGATGGCTACACCTTC
TRBJ2-5,14,.,TRBV5-1,.,CASSLVPGQETQYF,TGCGCCAGCAGCTTGGTCCCTGGGCAGGAGACCCAGTACTTC
TRBJ1-6,17,TRBD1,TRBV18,.,CASSTNRTGQGNPPLHF,TGTGCCAGCTCTACAAATCGGACGGGACAGGGGAATCCACCCCTCCACTTT
TRBJ2-6,18,TRBD1,TRBV6-1,.,CAISGARDRGPGANVLTF,TGTGCCATCAGTGGGGCTAGGGACAGGGGGCCAGGGGCCAACGTCCTGACTTTC
TRBJ1-2,15,.,TRBV11-2,.,CASSSLKTLRQGYTF,TGTGCCAGCAGCTCCTTAAAAACCTTACGACAGGGCTACACCTTC
TRBJ2-4,16,.,TRBV6-6,few,CASSYEGGIGKNIQYF,TGTGCCAGCAGTTACGAAGGAGGGATTGGTAAAAACATTCAGTACTTC
TRBJ2-5,14,.,TRBV27,.,CASSLSTGEETQYF,TGTGCCAGCAGTTTATCCACAGGCGAGGAGACCCAGTACTTC
TRBJ2-7,11,.,TRBV30,many,CAWSAAYEQYF,TGTGCCTGGAGTGCGGCCTACGAGCAGTACTTC
TRBJ2-1,13,.,TRBV5-1,.,CASSQSSYNEQFF,TGCGCCAGCAGCCAGAGCTCCTACAATGAGCAGTTCTTC
TRBJ2-7,13,TRBD1,TRBV29-1,few,CSYTGTGLYEQYF,TGCAGCTATACCGGGACAGGGCTCTACGAGCAGTACTTC
TRBJ1-2,15,TRBD1,TRBV7-9,.,CASSTSTGMNYGYTF,TGTGCCAGCAGCACCTCGACAGGGATGAACTATGGCTACACCTTC
TRBJ2-7,16,.,TRBV19,few,CASSISGGSSSYEQYF,TGTGCCAGTAGTATATCTGGCGGATCAAGCTCCTACGAGCAGTACTTC
TRBJ1-5,15,.,TRBV5-1,few,CASSLDGGRNQPQHF,TGCGCCAGCAGCTTGGACGGTGGTCGGAATCAGCCCCAGCATTTT
TRBJ2-7,14,.,TRBV6-1,.,CASRKSGQLYEQYF,TGTGCCAGCAGGAAATCGGGACAACTCTACGAGCAGTACTTC
TRBJ2-3,14,.,TRBV5-1,few,CASSRREGTDTQYF,TGCGCCAGCAGCCGCCGTGAGGGCACAGATACGCAGTATTTT
TRBJ1-5,13,TRBD1,TRBV30,.,CAWSTGGGQPQHF,TGTGCCTGGTCTACAGGGGGGGGTCAGCCCCAGCATTTT
TRBJ1-1,12,.,TRBV14,.,CASSLTNTEAFF,TGTGCCAGCAGCCTCACAAACACTGAAGCTTTCTTT
TRBJ2-3,17,.,TRBV1,.,CTSSQILPGAAGDTQYF,TGCACCAGCAGCCAAATCCTGCCAGGGGCGGCCGGAGATACGCAGTATTTT
TRBJ1-2,16,.,TRBV4-1,few,CASSQVVGSESYGYTF,TGCGCCAGCAGCCAAGTTGTGGGCAGCGAGTCATATGGCTACACCTTC
TRBJ1-5,15,TRBD1,TRBV7-9,.,CASSLGGGNNQPQHF,TGTGCCAGCAGCTTAGGAGGGGGCAATAATCAGCCCCAGCATTTT
TRBJ1-6,15,.,TRBV9,few,CASSAWGENNSPLHF,TGTGCCAGCAGCGCATGGGGGGAAAATAATTCACCCCTCCACTTT
TRBJ2-7,12,TRBD2,TRBV29-1,few,CSARKDGGVQYF,TGCAGCGCTCGGAAAGATGGGGGGGTGCAGTACTTC
TRBJ1-1,12,TRBD1,TRBV5-1,.,CASSTGGTEAFF,TGCGCCAGCTCTACAGGGGGCACTGAAGCTTTCTTT
TRBJ1-2,14,.,TRBV6-5,.,CASSPGHPNYGYTF,TGTGCCAGCAGTCCCGGCCACCCGAACTATGGCTACACCTTC
TRBJ1-2,17,.,TRBV30,.,CAYLPPRTARSLYGYTF,TGTGCCTATTTGCCCCCCCGGACAGCCCGTTCTCTCTATGGCTACACCTTC
TRBJ2-5,15,.,TRBV2,.,CASSDGPTYQETQYF,TGTGCCAGCAGTGACGGGCCGACGTACCAAGAGACCCAGTACTTC
TRBJ2-7,12,TRBD2,TRBV28,few,CATIRGGYEQYF,TGTGCCACCATTCGGGGGGGCTACGAGCAGTACTTC
TRBJ1-2,11,.,TRBV30,many,CAWTGQYGYTF,TGTGCCTGGACAGGGCAGTATGGCTACACCTTC
TRBJ2-7,15,.,TRBV4-1,.,CASSPGRGRSYEQYF,TGCGCCAGCAGCCCCGGCCGGGGGAGATCCTACGAGCAGTACTTC
TRBJ1-5,15,TRBD1,TRBV27,few,CASSSLGQGDQPQHF,TGTGCCAGCAGTTCCCTTGGGCAGGGGGATCAGCCCCAGCATTTT
TRBJ2-5,15,TRBD1,TRBV4-1,.,CASSQGDSDQETQYF,TGCGCCAGCAGCCAGGGGGACAGCGACCAAGAGACCCAGTACTTC
TRBJ1-1,12,TRBD1,TRBV29-1,few,CSGTGTNTEAFF,TGCAGCGGGACAGGGACGAACACTGAAGCTTTCTTT
TRBJ2-3,19,TRBD2,TRBV13,few,CASSLGVLAGGYTTDTQYF,TGTGCCAGCAGCTTAGGGGTACTAGCGGGGGGCTACACCACAGATACGCAGTATTTT
TRBJ1-2,15,.,TRBV5-1,few,CASSLVGSSNYGYTF,TGCGCCAGCAGCTTGGTGGGGTCGTCTAACTATGGCTACACCTTC
TRBJ1-2,14,.,TRBV5-4,.,CASSKISGNYGYTF,TGTGCCAGCAGCAAAATTAGCGGGAACTATGGCTACACCTTC
TRBJ2-1,14,.,TRBV28,.,CASSLISGYNEQFF,TGTGCCAGCAGTCTCATCAGCGGTTACAATGAGCAGTTCTTC
TRBJ2-5,16,TRBD2,TRBV4-2,.,CASSQGLAGSFETQYF,TGTGCCAGCAGCCAGGGACTAGCGGGGAGCTTTGAGACCCAGTACTTC
TRBJ2-1,16,TRBD2,TRBV9,few,CASTGEAGGLYNEQFF,TGTGCCAGCACTGGAGAAGCGGGGGGCCTTTACAATGAGCAGTTCTTC
TRBJ2-7,13,.,TRBV9,.,CASSVAGAYEQYF,TGTGCCAGCAGCGTAGCGGGGGCCTACGAGCAGTACTTC
TRBJ2-1,17,TRBD1,TRBV25-1,.,CASSEYGTGIFYNEQFF,TGTGCCAGCAGTGAATATGGGACAGGGATCTTTTACAATGAGCAGTTCTTC